A selection of T cell receptor beta chains follows, all from one sample in a study of early T cells in non-severe SARS-CoV-2 infection. TCRdb analysed the 5' RACE reads with MiXCR anew, one entry per CDR3 protein. The table lists 35,000 to 45,000 distinct CDR3 sequences, 12% of them singletons. What was sequenced was whole blood. These receptors all stem from an adult who was a healthcare worker with PCR-confirmed SARS-CoV-2 infection or an uninfected control (not recorded which). Both conserved end residues are part of each CDR3. Fields, in order: D gene, clone size, J gene, V gene, CDR3 protein, CDR3 DNA. The D gene is left open where the match is weak. For some rows the clone size is stated as once, few or many, or as a class when expanded; others skip it.

NA,NA,TRBJ1-2,TRBV6-1,CASSEAGRRGYTF,TGTGCCAGCAGTGAAGCAGGCCGAAGAGGCTACACCTTC
NA,many,TRBJ2-5,TRBV20-1,CSASLNLETQYF,TGCAGTGCGAGTTTAAATTTGGAGACCCAGTACTTC
TRBD2,NA,TRBJ2-5,TRBV6-6,CASSPPGGLKETQYF,TGTGCCAGCAGCCCCCCGGGGGGGCTCAAGGAGACCCAGTACTTC
TRBD2,NA,TRBJ2-7,TRBV14,CASSHRTSGAPWGYEQYF,TGTGCCAGCAGCCACAGAACTAGCGGGGCCCCATGGGGCTACGAGCAGTACTTC
TRBD1,few,TRBJ1-6,TRBV20-1,CSAATGGASHVSPLHF,TGCAGTGCTGCGACAGGGGGCGCATCCCACGTTTCACCCCTCCACTTT
NA,many,TRBJ1-1,TRBV3-1,CASSQARAEAFF,TGTGCCAGCAGCCAAGCTCGGGCTGAAGCTTTCTTT
NA,many,TRBJ2-5,TRBV5-8,CASLEEGPGQETQYF,TGTGCCAGCTTGGAGGAAGGCCCCGGCCAAGAGACCCAGTACTTC
NA,few,TRBJ2-7,TRBV25-1,CASSISRPGTYEQYF,TGTGCCAGCAGTATTAGCCGGCCAGGGACCTACGAGCAGTACTTC
NA,many,TRBJ2-7,TRBV11-2,CASSALKTPEQYF,TGTGCCAGCAGCGCCTTGAAGACACCCGAGCAGTACTTC
NA,NA,TRBJ1-5,TRBV7-8,CASSLREDSNQPQHF,TGTGCCAGCAGCTTGCGGGAGGATAGCAATCAGCCCCAGCATTTT
NA,many,TRBJ1-1,TRBV14,CASSQVPGTEAFF,TGTGCCAGCAGCCAAGTACCAGGCACTGAAGCTTTCTTT
TRBD1,few,TRBJ2-5,TRBV4-3,CASSQGTGLGTQYF,TGCGCCAGCAGCCAGGGGACAGGGCTTGGGACCCAGTACTTC
NA,NA,TRBJ2-2,TRBV29-1,CSVLGAGELFF,TGCAGCGTATTAGGGGCCGGGGAGCTGTTTTTT
NA,many,TRBJ1-2,TRBV9,CASGKGEGYTF,TGTGCCAGCGGGAAGGGAGAGGGCTACACCTTC
TRBD1,NA,TRBJ1-2,TRBV5-5,CASSDRVNYGYTF,TGTGCCAGCAGTGACAGGGTCAACTATGGCTACACCTTC
NA,many,TRBJ2-2,TRBV11-3,CASAPLANTGELFF,TGTGCCAGCGCCCCACTCGCGAACACCGGGGAGCTGTTTTTT
NA,NA,TRBJ2-1,TRBV7-8,CASSLHNEQFF,TGTGCCAGCAGCCTACACAATGAGCAGTTCTTC
NA,NA,TRBJ2-2,TRBV7-9,CASSVTDTGELFF,TGTGCCAGCAGCGTCACCGATACCGGGGAGCTGTTTTTT
NA,many,TRBJ1-4,TRBV12-3/TRBV12-4,CASSLTTAENEKLFF,TGTGCCAGCAGCCTGACGACAGCTGAAAATGAAAAACTGTTTTTT
NA,many,TRBJ2-1,TRBV20-1,CSARLREGANEQFF,TGCAGTGCTAGATTGCGGGAAGGTGCCAATGAGCAGTTCTTC
TRBD2,many,TRBJ2-7,TRBV6-5,CASRRTSGGLKSSYEQYF,TGTGCCAGCAGACGTACTAGCGGGGGCCTCAAGAGCTCCTACGAGCAGTACTTC
NA,many,TRBJ1-1,TRBV29-1,CSVVSAMNTEAFF,TGCAGCGTTGTTTCCGCCATGAACACTGAAGCTTTCTTT
NA,many,TRBJ1-1,TRBV12-3/TRBV12-4,CASSLIEAEAFF,TGTGCCAGCAGTTTAATAGAGGCTGAAGCTTTCTTT
NA,few,TRBJ2-3,TRBV7-8,CASSTPYGPPQYF,TGTGCCAGCAGCACCCCCTACGGGCCGCCGCAGTATTTT
TRBD2,few,TRBJ2-1,TRBV6-2/TRBV6-3,CASSSLAGSSYNEQFF,TGTGCCAGCAGTTCGCTAGCGGGGAGCTCCTACAATGAGCAGTTCTTC
NA,NA,TRBJ2-6,TRBV5-1,CASSLAPASGANVLTF,TGCGCCAGCAGCTTGGCCCCGGCCTCTGGGGCCAACGTCCTGACTTTC
NA,many,TRBJ2-7,TRBV6-1,CASSDNSYEQYF,TGTGCCAGCAGTGACAACTCCTACGAGCAGTACTTC
NA,many,TRBJ2-7,TRBV4-1,CASSPRDGSYEQYF,TGCGCCAGCAGCCCCCGGGACGGAAGCTACGAGCAGTACTTC
NA,NA,TRBJ2-5,TRBV3-1,CASSRPEGLARRAQETQYF,TGTGCCAGCAGCCGACCCGAAGGCCTAGCCCGACGAGCCCAAGAGACCCAGTACTTC
NA,many,TRBJ2-6,TRBV28,CASREISGANVLTF,TGTGCCAGCAGGGAAATCTCTGGGGCCAACGTCCTGACTTTC
TRBD2,many,TRBJ2-1,TRBV11-2,CASSLGTSGSYNEQFF,TGTGCCAGCAGCTTAGGGACTAGCGGATCCTACAATGAGCAGTTCTTC
TRBD1,NA,TRBJ2-3,TRBV6-2/TRBV6-3,CASSRIQGALADTQYF,TGTGCCAGCAGTCGCATACAGGGGGCATTGGCAGATACGCAGTATTTT
NA,NA,TRBJ1-1,TRBV27,CASSFAGYTEAFF,TGTGCCAGCAGTTTTGCAGGTTACACTGAAGCTTTCTTT